The rows below give T cell receptor beta chains drawn from one sample of a study of regulatory T cells in long-lasting Graves disease. TCRdb reprocessed the multiplex PCR reads via MiXCR and lists one record per CDR3 protein. The sample shows nearly 350,000 distinct CDR3 sequences, about 20% of them seen only once. This material consisted of peripheral blood mononuclear cells (PBMCs), taken when the disease was refractory, from a patient treated with antithyroid drugs. These receptors originate from a female donor with Graves disease. Both conserved end residues are part of each CDR3. Each record gives: V gene, D gene, clone size, J gene, CDR3 protein, CDR3 DNA. D genes are given only for firm matches. Some rows have no size entry. The others give once, few or many, or a class for an expanded clone.

v_call: TRBV15
d_call: -
clone_size: -
j_call: TRBJ2-7
cdr3_aa: CATSPGREAHPYEQYF
cdr3_nt: TGTGCCACCAGCCCCGGTAGGGAGGCGCACCCCTACGAGCAGTACTTC

v_call: TRBV30
d_call: -
clone_size: once
j_call: TRBJ2-1
cdr3_aa: CAWSVLTAYNEQFF
cdr3_nt: TGTGCCTGGAGTGTACTGACTGCCTACAATGAGCAGTTCTTC

v_call: TRBV20-1
d_call: -
clone_size: many
j_call: TRBJ1-2
cdr3_aa: CSAREPRGGYGYTF
cdr3_nt: TGCAGTGCTAGAGAACCCAGGGGCGGGTATGGCTACACCTTC

v_call: TRBV6-1
d_call: -
clone_size: few
j_call: TRBJ2-1
cdr3_aa: CASFAGMGDEQFF
cdr3_nt: TGTGCCAGCTTTGCAGGGATGGGGGATGAGCAGTTCTTC

v_call: TRBV5-1
d_call: -
clone_size: -
j_call: TRBJ2-5
cdr3_aa: CASSWTYQETQYF
cdr3_nt: TGCGCCAGCAGCTGGACATATCAAGAGACCCAGTACTTC

v_call: TRBV2
d_call: TRBD1
clone_size: few
j_call: TRBJ2-3
cdr3_aa: CASSWDRGKGDTQYF
cdr3_nt: TGTGCCAGCAGCTGGGACAGGGGAAAGGGGGATACGCAGTATTTT

v_call: TRBV9
d_call: TRBD1
clone_size: -
j_call: TRBJ1-4
cdr3_aa: CASSTQGARHEKLFF
cdr3_nt: TGTGCCAGCAGCACTCAGGGGGCGCGTCATGAAAAACTGTTTTTT

v_call: TRBV3-1
d_call: -
clone_size: -
j_call: TRBJ2-7
cdr3_aa: CASSQGRGIMHEQYF
cdr3_nt: TGTGCCAGCAGCCAAGGACGGGGGATTATGCACGAGCAGTACTTC

v_call: TRBV2
d_call: TRBD2
clone_size: -
j_call: TRBJ2-7
cdr3_aa: CASSGRVAGGEEQYF
cdr3_nt: TGTGCCAGCAGTGGGCGGGTAGCGGGAGGAGAAGAGCAGTACTTC

v_call: TRBV4-1
d_call: -
clone_size: -
j_call: TRBJ2-4
cdr3_aa: CASSPTGRGAKNIQYF
cdr3_nt: TGCGCCAGCAGCCCAACAGGAAGAGGGGCCAAAAACATTCAGTACTTC

v_call: TRBV6-1
d_call: -
clone_size: many
j_call: TRBJ1-5
cdr3_aa: CASSERGFQPQHF
cdr3_nt: TGTGCCAGCAGCGAAAGGGGATTTCAGCCCCAGCATTTT

v_call: TRBV18
d_call: TRBD1
clone_size: few
j_call: TRBJ2-7
cdr3_aa: CASSWYRGGDEQYF
cdr3_nt: TGTGCCAGCTCATGGTATCGAGGGGGCGACGAGCAGTACTTC

v_call: TRBV30
d_call: -
clone_size: -
j_call: TRBJ2-2
cdr3_aa: CAWKGVNTGELFF
cdr3_nt: TGTGCCTGGAAGGGGGTGAACACCGGGGAGCTGTTTTTT

v_call: TRBV27
d_call: -
clone_size: -
j_call: TRBJ1-5
cdr3_aa: CASSLWGSGQPQHF
cdr3_nt: TGTGCCAGCAGTTTATGGGGTTCGGGACAGCCCCAGCATTTT

v_call: TRBV13
d_call: -
clone_size: many
j_call: TRBJ1-3
cdr3_aa: CASGEGLSGNTIYF
cdr3_nt: TGTGCCAGCGGGGAGGGCCTCTCTGGAAACACCATATATTTT

v_call: TRBV20-1
d_call: TRBD2
clone_size: many
j_call: TRBJ2-7
cdr3_aa: CSARHPSGSSLEQYF
cdr3_nt: TGCAGTGCTAGACACCCTAGCGGGAGTTCTCTCGAGCAGTACTTC

v_call: TRBV10-1
d_call: TRBD1
clone_size: -
j_call: TRBJ2-1
cdr3_aa: CASSESFGQGRDEQFF
cdr3_nt: TGCGCCAGCAGTGAGTCGTTTGGACAGGGACGAGATGAGCAGTTCTTC

v_call: TRBV6-1
d_call: -
clone_size: many
j_call: TRBJ1-2
cdr3_aa: CASRETDRGYTF
cdr3_nt: TGTGCCAGCAGGGAAACGGACCGTGGCTACACCTTC

v_call: TRBV9
d_call: TRBD1
clone_size: few
j_call: TRBJ1-2
cdr3_aa: CASSVGTGRGDYGYTF
cdr3_nt: TGTGCCAGCAGCGTAGGGACAGGGAGGGGGGACTATGGCTACACCTTC

v_call: TRBV29-1
d_call: -
clone_size: few
j_call: TRBJ2-7
cdr3_aa: CSVGGFYEQYF
cdr3_nt: TGCAGCGTTGGAGGGTTCTACGAGCAGTACTTC